This T cell receptor (beta chain) comes out of a study of cytomegalovirus exposure and HLA in healthy donors. Study context: A subsequent analysis reported that the 110 or so validation repertoires were produced on the same platform that had also been used for the 550 to 750 first-cohort repertoires.

Study results and caveats: The study designated roughly 160 TCR beta chains cytomegalovirus-associated. It was reported that the classifier diagnosed cytomegalovirus status with high specificity and sensitivity in both the original and validation cohorts.

The table lists this clone with a count of one. Its antigen is still unknown. The repertoire was sequenced with immunoSEQ multiplex PCR; TCRdb's copy has only in-frame clones and lacks some. The table has roughly 230,000 clones, 90% seen once; the top ten hold 3.1%. CDR1 is SGHDN, CDR2 FVKESK, per germline. CDR3 size: 15 residues. Trimming took 1 base from V and 4 from J; bases not matched to a gene: 1. The sample consisted of PBMCs. This TCR was sampled from a woman in her thirties in good health and CMV-seronegative. The V and J genes are TRBV14 and TRBJ2-1, with 10 bases that match TRBD1. The CDR3 DNA sequence: TGTGCCAGCAGCCAAGGGGGACAGGGGTACAATGAGCAGTTCTTC. Translating gives CASSQGGQGYNEQFF.